A single sample gave rise to the 18 T cell receptor beta chains below, sequenced in a study of shared T cell receptors in the human thymus. Generated by immunoSEQ multiplex PCR, the TCRdb table keeps only in-frame clones and is missing some. The data hold roughly 550,000 clones, with more than 75% observed a single time. The sample was also linked to a second study, of human thymus T cells.

Sequencing used thymocytes. These TCRs come from a boy under two years old with a congenital heart defect.

This clone was recorded a few times. The chain links TRBV18 to TRBJ2-1, with D unresolved. V was shortened by 0 bases and J by 8 bases, with 5 bases between the two germline ends. The CDR3 is 12 amino acids. The germline gives CDR1 KGHSH, CDR2 LQKENI. CDR3 DNA: TGTGCCAGCTCACCACCGCAGGATGAGCAGTTCTTC. Translating gives CASSPPQDEQFF.

Here the CDR3 reads CASSQTSGTDTQYF. The CDR3 DNA reads TGTGCCAGCAGCCAGACTAGCGGAACAGATACGCAGTATTTT. The rearrangement joins TRBV27 to TRBJ2-3, with 9 bases lining up with TRBD2. The CDR3 runs to 14 residues. Per germline, CDR1 MNHEY and CDR2 SMNVEV (reference sequence). The J segment lost 3 bases and the V segment lost 6 bases, leaving 4 bases of the junction unmatched.

Only one count was recorded for this clone. This rearrangement joins TRBV5-1 to TRBJ2-5; TRBD2 agrees at 7 bases. The J call is doubtful: the DNA matches TRBJ2-7 better. The CDR3 has 15 amino acids. Per the germline V gene, CDR1 is SGHRS and CDR2 is YFSETQ. CDR3 region: CASRGRENVKYEQYF. In DNA form, the CDR3 reads TGCGCCTCCCGAGGGAGGGAAAACGTTAAGTACGAGCAGTACTTC.

The chain couples TRBV4-2 to TRBJ2-2; TRBD2 matches at 11 bases. This CDR3 comprises 15 residues. Per germline, CDR1 LGHNA and CDR2 YNFKEQ. The ends lost 2 bases at V and 4 bases at J; junction bases unmatched: 0. The CDR3 is CASSQLAGGTGELFF. As DNA, the CDR3 is TGTGCCAGCAGCCAACTAGCGGGAGGCACCGGGGAGCTGTTTTTT.

The V gene is TRBV27, the J gene TRBJ2-3; 9 nucleotides align to TRBD2. V was clipped by 6 bases and J by 3 bases; unmatched bases: 13. Looked up from germline, CDR1 is MNHEY and CDR2 is SMNVEV (reference sequence). The CDR3 length is 17 residues. CDR3 in DNA: TGTGCCAGCAGGTCCCCCGGGGGCGGGAGGGCGACAGATACGCAGTATTTT. The encoded protein is CASRSPGGGRATDTQYF.

The gene calls are TRBV10-1 and TRBJ2-7; D possibly corresponds to TRBD1 (8 bases). Germline assignment: CDR1 WNHNN and CDR2 SYGVQD (reference sequence). The CDR3 is made up of 15 amino acids. Trimming pared 6 bases from V and 3 bases from J, leaving 18 bases between. The CDR3 sequence is CASRGGTGPYYEQYF. CDR3 sequence (DNA): TGCGCCAGCAGGGGAGGGACAGGACCTTACTACGAGCAGTACTTC.

J is TRBJ2-3 and V is TRBV12-5; the D gene is possibly TRBD1 (5 bases). From germline, CDR1 is LGHNT and CDR2 FRNRAP. Trimming took off 0 bases at V and 5 bases at J, with 15 bases between the two ends. CDR3 length: 16 residues. In nucleotides, the CDR3 is TGTGCTAGTGGTTTGGTACTTCAGGGAATCGTAGATACGCAGTATTTT. It specifies CASGLVLQGIVDTQYF.

The chain recombines TRBV4-2 with TRBJ2-7, with 8 bases that match TRBD2. CDR1 is LGHNA, CDR2 YNFKEQ, per germline. CDR3 size: 18 residues. Trimming cost V 2 bases and J 2 bases; bases outside gene matches: 14. This CDR3 is CASSQIDGRAGGPYEQYF. DNA for the CDR3: TGTGCCAGCAGCCAAATCGACGGGAGGGCCGGGGGCCCCTACGAGCAGTACTTC.

V and J are TRBV10-1 and TRBJ2-2, with a tentative D call TRBD1 (6 bases). The V gene lost 6 bases and the J gene lost 15 bases, with 17 bases spanning the gap. Germline V lookup: CDR1 WNHNN, CDR2 SYGVQD (reference sequence). The CDR3 has 12 residues. The CDR3 region is CASSRPGTKLFF. DNA of the CDR3: TGCGCCAGCAGCCGACCCGGGACAAAGTTGTTTTTT.

This chain links TRBV25-1 with TRBJ2-1; D may be TRBD2 (5 bases). Looked up from germline, CDR1 is MGHDK and CDR2 is SYGVNS. This CDR3 contains 16 residues. V lost 4 bases and J 2 bases, leaving 15 bases between the germline ends. CDR3 protein: CASSGPSGMAYNEQFF. DNA of the CDR3: TGTGCCAGCAGTGGGCCAAGCGGTATGGCCTACAATGAGCAGTTCTTC. The full variable domain, completed using reference TRBV25-1 and TRBJ2-1, is EADIYQTPRYLVIGTGKKITLECSQTMGHDKMYWYQQDPGMELHLIHYSYGVNSTEKGDLSSESTVSRIRTEHFPLTLESARPSHTSQYLCASSGPSGMAYNEQFFGPGTRLTVL.

This clone appeared a few times. This chain uses TRBV19 with TRBJ2-7; the match to TRBD2 covers 11 bases. V was pared by 10 bases and J by 6 bases, with 11 bases of the junction left unmatched. CDR1 is LNHDA and CDR2 is SQIVND in the germline V gene (reference sequence). The CDR3 extends over 14 amino acids. CDR3 nucleotides: TGTGCCACTGGGGGACTAGCGGAGGGGGTCGAGCAGTACTTC. This gives the protein CATGGLAEGVEQYF.

Here the CDR3 DNA reads TGTGCCAGCAGCCCCCGGGACAGGAAGGGCCTGAACACTGAAGCTTTCTTT. Translated: CASSPRDRKGLNTEAFF. The rearrangement links TRBV7-9 to TRBJ1-1; TRBD1 matches at 8 bases. CDR3 length equals 17 residues. With 5 bases clipped from V and 0 bases from J, the junction kept 11 bases outside the gene matches. Germline V CDR1 and CDR2: SEHNR, FQNEAQ (reference sequence).

This clone has a handful of counts. The chain combines TRBV27 with TRBJ2-7, with a possible D match to TRBD2 (5 bases). Germline assignment: CDR1 MNHEY and CDR2 SMNVEV (reference sequence). Trimming took off 0 bases at V and 2 bases at J, with 11 bases between the two ends. This CDR3 spans 15 amino acids. The CDR3 sequence is CASSLSRGYTYEQYF. The CDR3, as DNA: TGTGCCAGCAGTTTATCTCGGGGATACACCTACGAGCAGTACTTC.

The gene calls are TRBV2 and TRBJ2-1; 9 bases map to TRBD2. Germline V lookup: CDR1 SNHLY, CDR2 FYNNEI. The V and J ends lost 2 bases and 6 bases, in that order; junction bases with no gene match: 5. The CDR3 is 15 residues long. CDR3 nucleotide sequence: TGTGCCAGCAGTGAATGGCGGGAGGGGGGCAATGAGCAGTTCTTC. It codes for CASSEWREGGNEQFF.

This sequence joins TRBV19 and TRBJ1-2, with 7 positions matching TRBD1. Germline CDR1 reads LNHDA; CDR2 reads SQIVND (reference sequence). CDR3 length: 16 amino acids. Losses at the gene ends were 6 bases for V and 1 base for J; bases not matched to a gene: 11. The CDR3 here is CASRSRDSLFNYGYTF. DNA for the CDR3: TGTGCCAGTAGGTCCCGGGACAGCCTCTTTAACTATGGCTACACCTTC.

The chain uses TRBV9 and TRBJ2-5; 11 bases are shared with TRBD1. The CDR3 consists of 15 residues. The junction had 5 bases not matched to a gene; V was cut back by 2 bases and J by 5 bases. CDR1 and CDR2 from the germline V gene are SGDLS and YYNGEE. The CDR3 region is CASSVGTGGEETQYF. The CDR3, as DNA: TGTGCCAGCAGCGTTGGGACAGGGGGAGAGGAGACCCAGTACTTC.

This clone has just a few counts. This chain joins TRBV6-1 and TRBJ2-7, with TRBD1 matching 7 bases. CDR1 and CDR2 from the germline V gene are MNHNS and SASEGT. The CDR3 has 15 residues. V shed 6 bases and J 1 base; nucleotides not matched to a gene: 9. Here the CDR3 DNA reads TGTGCCAGCAGAGGGGGACAGAAGAAATCCTACGAGCAGTACTTC. Translation gives CASRGGQKKSYEQYF.

The gene calls are TRBV21-1 and TRBJ2-2; the table gives TRBD1 as D, unverified against the DNA. TRBV21-1 is reported as a pseudogene. This CDR3 has 15 residues. This chain's CDR3 is CASLSLQENTGELFF. The CDR3 nucleotides read TGTGCCAGCCTCTCGTTACAGGAGAACACCGGGGAGCTGTTTTTT.